This T cell receptor beta chain derives from a study of glioma-infiltrating T cells after dendritic cell vaccination. Across the whole study: Autologous tumor lysate-pulsed dendritic cell vaccination was given between about 2003 and 2013. Study-wide results and limits: TCR clonality showed no direct relationship with survival.

Sample time point: after dendritic cell vaccination, including at tumor progression/relapse. Worth noting for this clone: Its specificity is unknown.

This CDR3 contains 14 residues. V was shortened by 0 bases and J by 8 bases, with 14 bases between the two germline ends. Germline V gene sequence: CDR1 SGHRS, CDR2 YFSETQ. The immunoSEQ assay amplified TCRB CDR3 from up to 2 ug DNA. TCRdb's table, derived via immunoSEQ multiplex PCR, lists solely in-frame clones and lacks some. The sample comprises some 99,000 clones, over 80% of which are singletons, and about 5% rests with the top ten. This TCR derives from a human donor with glioblastoma. The source was blood, collected after dendritic cell vaccination. The chain employs TRBV5-1 and TRBJ1-2; D ambiguous. Written as DNA, the CDR3 is TGCGCCAGCAGCTTGGTGCCGTCCACGAGGGGCTACACCTTC. Translation gives CASSLVPSTRGYTF.